Listed here are 14 T cell receptor beta chains from one sample, sequenced in a study of OX40 agonist ivuxolimab in advanced cancers. Profiling relied on immunoSEQ multiplex PCR, and the TCRdb table lists in-frame clones only, not all of them. The table has fewer than 90,000 clones, roughly nine tenths seen once. This material consisted of CD4+ or CD8+ T cells sorted from blood, taken in a trial of the OX40 agonist ivuxolimab. Receptor source: an adult with an advanced solid tumor such as melanoma, head and neck, liver or kidney cancer.

CDR3 protein: CASSELAGNTEAFF. As DNA, the CDR3 is TGTGCCAGCAGTGAATTGGCGGGGAACACTGAAGCTTTCTTT. V and J are TRBV6-1 and TRBJ1-1, with no clear D. The CDR3 is 14 residues long. The V end lost 2 bases, the J end lost 1 base, and 8 bases lay between the germline ends. Per the germline V gene, CDR1 is MNHNS and CDR2 is SASEGT.

The chain recombines TRBV29-1 with TRBJ2-3, with a possible D match to TRBD1 (6 bases). CDR1 is SQVTM and CDR2 is ANQGSEA in the germline V gene. V lost 5 bases, J lost 0 bases, and 15 bases lay in between. The CDR3 extends over 15 amino acids. The DNA of the CDR3 is TGCAGCGTTACTAATAAGGACAGTAGCACAGATACGCAGTATTTT. Residues: CSVTNKDSSTDTQYF.

V is TRBV7-3 and J is TRBJ2-2; 7 positions agree with TRBD2. Germline V gene lookup returns CDR1 SGHTA and CDR2 FQGTGA. This CDR3 is 16 amino acids long. J gave up 2 bases and V 6 bases, and 9 bases lay outside the gene matches. The CDR3 loop reads CASRPGGGSNTGELFF. DNA of the CDR3: TGTGCCAGCAGACCCGGGGGAGGGAGCAACACCGGGGAGCTGTTTTTT.

This clone was seen once. V usage is TRBV5-6 and J usage is TRBJ2-7; possibly TRBD1 for D (5 bases). The CDR3 runs 15 residues. The germline gives CDR1 SGHDT, CDR2 YYEEEE. The V and J ends lost 5 bases and 4 bases respectively, with 19 bases between them. Here the CDR3 reads CASSLISQDIYEQYF. The CDR3 DNA reads TGTGCCAGCAGTCTGATCTCGCAGGACATTTACGAGCAGTACTTC.

CDR3: CATRGGAGAKNIQYF. The CDR3 nucleotides are TGTGCCACTAGAGGGGGGGCAGGGGCCAAAAACATTCAGTACTTC. This rearrangement joins TRBV19 to TRBJ2-4; possibly TRBD2 for D (7 bases). From germline, CDR1 is LNHDA and CDR2 SQIVND (reference sequence). The V end was cut by 10 bases, the J end by 1 base, with 17 bases between. The CDR3 length is 15 residues.

This sequence joins TRBV28 and TRBJ1-2; possibly TRBD1 for D (6 bases). This CDR3 contains 14 residues. Germline values: CDR1 MDHEN, CDR2 SYDVKM. V lost 2 bases and J lost 7, with 14 bases in between. CDR3 in amino acids: CASSLTRGARGYTF. The CDR3 DNA follows: TGTGCCAGCAGTTTAACCCGGGGGGCGCGTGGCTACACCTTC.

J is TRBJ1-5 and V is TRBV18, with 10 positions matching TRBD1. The CDR3 totals 18 residues. Germline V lookup: CDR1 KGHSH, CDR2 LQKENI. V shed 3 bases, J shed 2 bases, and the junction held 10 bases outside the gene matches. In DNA form, the CDR3 reads TGTGCCAGCTCACCTCCCGGACAGGGGGGGGTGCGCAATCAGCCCCAGCATTTT. This gives the protein CASSPPGQGGVRNQPQHF.

This rearrangement joins TRBV27 to TRBJ1-4; D is perhaps TRBD1 (5 bases). Germline V lookup: CDR1 MNHEY, CDR2 SMNVEV (reference sequence). CDR3 length equals 14 residues. Trimming took 4 bases from V and 8 from J, leaving 14 bases between them. The CDR3 loop is CASSSSRGREKLFF. The CDR3 region has the DNA TGTGCCAGCAGTTCCTCCCGGGGCCGAGAAAAACTGTTTTTT.

The gene calls are TRBV6-6 and TRBJ1-2, with 7 bases lining up with TRBD1. This CDR3 contains 13 residues. Germline V CDR1 and CDR2: MNHNY, SVGAGI (reference sequence). V was pared by 3 bases and J by 4 bases, with 2 bases of the junction left unmatched. DNA for the CDR3: TGTGCCAGCAGTTATGGGGACAGCTATGGCTACACCTTC. It is translated as CASSYGDSYGYTF.

The rearrangement links TRBV7-8 to TRBJ2-7; TRBD2 matches 9 bases. CDR3 length equals 16 residues. Trimming at V came to 0 bases and at J to 12 bases, leaving 15 bases not matched to a gene. CDR1 and CDR2 (germline): SGHVS, FQNEAQ. CDR3 in amino acids: CASSLARVSGRAGRYF. The CDR3 DNA follows: TGTGCCAGCAGCTTAGCGCGGGTTAGCGGGAGAGCGGGCAGGTACTTC.

The chain combines TRBV7-2 with TRBJ2-1; 9 bases map to TRBD2. Per the germline V gene, CDR1 is SGHTA and CDR2 is FQGNSA. The CDR3 runs to 15 residues. V lost 5 bases to trimming and J lost 10 bases; unmatched junction nucleotides: 12. CDR3 in DNA: TGTGCCAGCAGCCTGATGATAGCGGGAGCGGGGGAGCAGTTCTTC. As protein: CASSLMIAGAGEQFF.

The V call is TRBV5-1, the J call TRBJ2-1; 8 bases are a match to TRBD1. CDR1 and CDR2 (germline): SGHRS, YFSETQ. J gave up 4 bases and V 4 bases, and 1 base lay outside the gene matches. The CDR3 sequence is 13 residues long. CDR3 loop: CASSGQGYNEQFF. The CDR3 bases are TGCGCCAGCAGCGGACAGGGTTACAATGAGCAGTTCTTC. Drawing the rest from reference TRBV5-1 and TRBJ2-1, the complete variable domain is KAGVTQTPRYLIKTRGQQVTLSCSPISGHRSVSWYQQTPGQGLQFLFEYFSETQRNKGNFPGRFSGRQFSNSRSEMNVSTLELGDSALYLCASSGQGYNEQFFGPGTRLTVL.

This chain connects TRBV7-2 to TRBJ2-7, with TRBD2 matching over 7 bases. The CDR3 loop spans 15 amino acids. The V and J ends lost 4 bases and 3 bases, in that order; junction bases with no gene match: 9. Germline lookup yields CDR1 SGHTA and CDR2 FQGNSA. CDR3 amino acids: CASSWERGSGYEQYF. DNA of the CDR3: TGTGCCAGCAGCTGGGAGCGGGGCTCAGGCTACGAGCAGTACTTC.

As to this clone: The sample contains more than one DNA sequence encoding this CDR3. The chain links TRBV6-5 to TRBJ1-2; TRBD1 might be the D (5 bases). The V end was cut by 6 bases, the J end by 4 bases, with 12 bases between. CDR3 length: 13 amino acids. Germline CDR1 MNHEY, CDR2 SVGAGI. The CDR3: CASRRTGGYGYTF. The DNA for the CDR3 is TGTGCCAGCAGGAGGACTGGGGGCTATGGCTACACCTTC.